This T cell receptor (beta chain) was found in a study of regulatory T cells in long-lasting Graves disease. The CDR3 sequence is 15 residues long. The junction had 6 bases not matched to a gene; V was cut back by 7 bases and J by 2 bases. Germline V CDR1 and CDR2: LNHDA, SQIVND (reference sequence). Arm-PCR of CDR3 regions and iRepertoire HTBI primers were the basis on which TCR beta libraries were built. TCRdb reprocessed the multiplex PCR reads with MiXCR, giving one entry per CDR3 protein. The sample lists 370,000 or so distinct CDR3 sequences, 15% to 20% seen once, with 20% in the top ten. Notes on this clonotype: Its antigen is still unknown.

Regarding the study as a whole: Thyroid tissue went unstudied; only peripheral blood was examined.

Time point in this sample: newly diagnosed GD, antithyroid drugs for less than 3 months. From PBMCs, RNA was extracted and then used to make the TCR library. These data also formed part of another study, on T cells in Graves' hyperthyroidism and ophthalmopathy. That source adds: An initial round of RT-PCR targeting the TCR CDR3 relied on the HTBI primer set. Most thyroid clonotypes that were expanded above 0.001 also turned up in blood.

The chain recombines TRBV19 with TRBJ1-5, with 9 bases fitting TRBD1. Sequences were derived from peripheral blood mononuclear cells (PBMCs), sampled at new diagnosis, from a patient treated with antithyroid drugs. The clonotype originates from a woman under 30 with Graves disease. As DNA, the CDR3 is TGTGCCAGTACTGGGACAGGGTTAGGCAATCAGCCCCAGCATTTT. It yields the protein CASTGTGLGNQPQHF.